The 2 T cell receptor beta chains below come from one sample, sequenced in a study of T cell responses to AZD1222 COVID-19 vaccine. Some clones are missing from TCRdb's copy, which holds only in-frame ones; the method was immunoSEQ multiplex PCR. The data hold around 140,000 clones, with approximately 90% observed a single time. Source: peripheral blood, taken 28 days after the second AZD1222 dose. Receptor source: an adult who received the AZD1222 COVID-19 vaccine.

The count of this clone is one. The gene calls are TRBV11-3 and TRBJ2-1, with D hard to call. There are 13 residues in the CDR3. Germline assignment: CDR1 SGHNT and CDR2 YENEEA. V lost 6 bases and J 7 bases, leaving 13 bases between the germline ends. Written as DNA, the CDR3 is TGTGCCAGCAGTCGCCCCCAGGTGAATGAGCAGTTCTTC. It codes for CASSRPQVNEQFF.

V and J are TRBV6-2 or TRBV6-3 and TRBJ2-7; TRBD2 matches at 14 bases. The CDR3 is made up of 14 amino acids. With V trimmed by 5 bases and J by 3 bases, 0 bases remained unmatched. In germline, CDR1 is MNHEY, CDR2 SVGEGT. CDR3 coding DNA: TGTGCCAGCAGTGGACTAGCGGGAGGCTACGAGCAGTACTTC. Translating gives CASSGLAGGYEQYF.